Listed here is a single T cell receptor beta chain. Sequencing used cDNA as its template, made by extracting RNA and reverse transcribing it. Libraries were prepared by immunoSEQ multiplex PCR; TCRdb keeps only in-frame clonotypes and omits some of them. The table lists about 150,000 clones, 50% to 65% of them singletons. The data derive from a study of CD8+ T cells in alopecia areata. Trimming removed 0 bases from V and 5 bases from J, with 10 bases in between. Germline loops: CDR1 GTSNPN, CDR2 SVGIG (reference sequence). This CDR3 is 14 amino acids long. This chain joins TRBV30 and TRBJ2-2; D gene uncertain. The sequence derives from a human donor with alopecia areata. The sequencing used CD8+ T cells sorted from blood, collected at week 0. The CDR3 loop is CAWSVGVGTGELFF. In DNA, the CDR3 is TGTGCCTGGAGTGTGGGTGTTGGAACCGGGGAGCTGTTTTTT.